This T cell receptor (beta chain) was identified in a study of T cells after yellow fever vaccination. This clonotype was seen only once. The V gene lost 1 base and the J gene lost 7 bases, with 9 bases spanning the gap. The CDR3 length is 13 residues. Per germline, CDR1 SGHKS and CDR2 YYEKEE (reference sequence). TCRdb processed the 5' RACE reads anew with MiXCR; each CDR3 protein has one entry. The sample contains approximately 260,000 distinct CDR3 sequences, around 13% of which appear only once. The sample was CD4+ T cells sorted from PBMCs, taken 45 days after the yellow fever booster vaccination. The source is a man aged 25-40 years who received the YFV17D yellow fever vaccine. The chain employs TRBV5-5 and TRBJ2-1; D gene unclear. The CDR3 nucleotides are TGTGCCAGCAGCTTGTCCGTGATGAATGAGCAGTTCTTC. Its translation is CASSLSVMNEQFF.